The rows below give T cell receptor beta chains drawn from one sample of a study of shared clonotypes between healthy human individuals. Clones were sequenced by immunoSEQ multiplex PCR, and TCRdb holds only the in-frame ones, with some missing. The table includes roughly 2,000,000 clones, 80% to 95% detected once. Sequencing used naive CD8+ T cells from PBMCs. These receptors all come from a man between 18 and 29 years old in good health. Some clones in this sample may be carry-over from other donors' samples. Both conserved end residues are part of each CDR3. Fields, in order: clone size, D gene, V gene, J gene, CDR3 DNA, CDR3 protein. D genes are given only for firm matches. Some rows mark clone size as missing; the rest say once, few, many or name a class of expanded clone.

>-|-|TRBV9|TRBJ2-1
TGTGCCAGCAGCGTAGTTCAGGGTGAGCAGTTCTTC
CASSVVQGEQFF
>-|TRBD2|TRBV9|TRBJ2-6
TGTGCCAGCAGCGTTCGACCTGGACTAGCCTCGGGGGCCAACGTCCTGACTTTC
CASSVRPGLASGANVLTF
>-|TRBD1|TRBV2|TRBJ1-5
TGTGCCAGCGGACAGGGCAATCAGCCCCAGCATTTT
CASGQGNQPQHF
>-|-|TRBV29-1|TRBJ1-1
TGCAGCGTTCGGACTTTTACCTTTGAAGCTTTCTTT
CSVRTFTFEAFF
>-|TRBD1|TRBV7-9|TRBJ1-2
TGTGCCAGCAGCTATGGACAGGGGGCCTATGGCTACACCTTC
CASSYGQGAYGYTF
>-|TRBD2|TRBV19|TRBJ2-1
TGTGCCAGTAGTGTCGGGACTAGCGGCTACAATGAGCAGTTCTTC
CASSVGTSGYNEQFF
>-|TRBD2|TRBV7-3|TRBJ2-1
TGTGCCAGCAGCCCCCTCGGGGGGAGCAATGAGCAGTTCTTC
CASSPLGGSNEQFF
>-|-|TRBV28|TRBJ2-2
TGTGCCAGCGGCGGGAACACCGGGGAGCTGTTTTTT
CASGGNTGELFF
>-|-|TRBV11-2|TRBJ2-1
TGTGCCAGCAGCCCCATGCGCGGTACGTCGAATGAGCAGTTCTTC
CASSPMRGTSNEQFF
>-|-|TRBV7-9|TRBJ2-3
TGTGCCAGCAGCCGCCTCCCAGATACGCAGTATTTT
CASSRLPDTQYF
>-|TRBD1|TRBV28|TRBJ1-1
TGTGCCAGCATCGACAGGGGCCCTGAAGCTTTCTTT
CASIDRGPEAFF
>-|-|TRBV9|TRBJ2-7
TGTGCCAGCAGCGTAGCTCGGGCAGGGAGCTCCTACGAGCAGTACTTC
CASSVARAGSSYEQYF
>-|-|TRBV28|TRBJ1-5
TGTGCCAGCAGTTTATACGGAGATCAGCCCCAGCATTTT
CASSLYGDQPQHF
>-|TRBD2|TRBV27|TRBJ2-1
TGTGCCAGCAGTTTCGGGAGGGCCTACAATGAGCAGTTCTTC
CASSFGRAYNEQFF
>-|-|TRBV7-9|TRBJ2-7
TGTGCCAGCAGCTTTCCCACCGGGACGGGAATCTACGAGCAGTACTTC
CASSFPTGTGIYEQYF
>-|TRBD2|TRBV7-3|TRBJ2-3
TGTGCCAGCAGCGCGACGACTAGCGGCACAAGCACAGATACGCAGTATTTT
CASSATTSGTSTDTQYF
>-|TRBD1|TRBV19|TRBJ1-2
TGTGCCAGTAGTATAGATCACAGGGGTGCTGGTGGCTACACCTTC
CASSIDHRGAGGYTF
>-|TRBD2|TRBV2|TRBJ2-3
TGTGCCAGCAGTGAAGGACTAGCGGCCACAGATACGCAGTATTTT
CASSEGLAATDTQYF
>once|-|TRBV11-2|TRBJ1-1
TGTGCCAGCAGCTTAGGATTAGGGCCGTGGACTGAAGCTTTCTTT
CASSLGLGPWTEAFF
>-|TRBD1|TRBV11-2|TRBJ2-7
TGTGCCAGCAGCCGGGACAGGGGGACATACTACGAGCAGTACTTC
CASSRDRGTYYEQYF
>once|TRBD1|TRBV11-2|TRBJ2-7
TGTGCCAGCAGCCCCGGGACAGTCCTTTTGCAGTACTTC
CASSPGTVLLQYF
>-|-|TRBV10-3|TRBJ2-3
TGTGCCATCAGTGAGAGGGATACGGGAGTGTGGCCAGATACGCAGTATTTT
CAISERDTGVWPDTQYF
>-|-|TRBV7-9|TRBJ1-5
TGTGCCAGCAGCTCGGGCCAAGTAAATCAGCCCCAGCATTTT
CASSSGQVNQPQHF
>-|-|TRBV7-9|TRBJ1-3
TGTGCCAGCAGCTTGTACAATCCTGGAAACACCATATATTTT
CASSLYNPGNTIYF
>-|-|TRBV5-4|TRBJ2-7
TGTGCCAGCAGCTTGGCATCCTACGAGCAGTACTTC
CASSLASYEQYF
>-|TRBD2|TRBV7-2|TRBJ2-7
TGTGCCAGCAGCTACGGACTGGGTAGCGGGACGGTCTGGCAGTACTTC
CASSYGLGSGTVWQYF
>-|-|TRBV27|TRBJ1-5
TGTGCCAGCAGTTCATTAGGGAGGAATCAGCCCCAGCATTTT
CASSSLGRNQPQHF
>once|-|TRBV28|TRBJ2-1
TGTGCCAGCAGTTGGGAGGACAGAATAAATGAGCAGTTCTTC
CASSWEDRINEQFF
>-|-|TRBV27|TRBJ2-5
TGTGCCAGCAGCCGGGGGACCTCCCTGGGAGAGACCCAGTACTTC
CASSRGTSLGETQYF
>-|-|TRBV19|TRBJ1-1
TGTGCCAGTAGTATGGCGGTGAACACTGAAGCTTTCTTT
CASSMAVNTEAFF
>once|TRBD1|TRBV5-6|TRBJ2-7
TGTGCCAGCAGCGATGGGACAGGGGCCAAGGGGTACGAGCAGTACTTC
CASSDGTGAKGYEQYF
>-|-|TRBV2|TRBJ2-3
TGTGCCAGCACCGCAAGGAGAGAACGTGGAGATACGCAGTATTTT
CASTARRERGDTQYF
>-|-|TRBV19|TRBJ2-2
TGTGCCAGTAGTATGGGGGGAACGAACACCGGGGAGCTGTTTTTT
CASSMGGTNTGELFF
>-|-|TRBV27|TRBJ2-1
TGTGCCAGCAGTTTAGGTCGCTACAATGAGCAGTTCTTC
CASSLGRYNEQFF
>-|-|TRBV28|TRBJ1-1
TGTGCCAGCAGCCTGTACGAGGGCACTGAAGCTTTCTTT
CASSLYEGTEAFF
>-|TRBD2|TRBV9|TRBJ2-1
TGTGCCAGCAGTGCGGGACTAGCCACTCCCGTTAAGAATGAGCAGTTCTTC
CASSAGLATPVKNEQFF
>-|-|TRBV7-9|TRBJ2-3
TGTGCCAGCAGCTTAGGACTGGGTACAGATACGCAGTATTTT
CASSLGLGTDTQYF
>-|-|TRBV19|TRBJ1-5
TGTGCCAGTAACGCAGCTTATAGCAATCAGCCCCAGCATTTT
CASNAAYSNQPQHF
>-|-|TRBV5-6|TRBJ1-1
TGTGCCAGCAGCTTGGCCGGAGGGGGCACTGAAGCTTTCTTT
CASSLAGGGTEAFF
>-|TRBD2|TRBV27|TRBJ2-7
TGTGCCAGCAGTCTACTAAGCGGGGGAAGCTCCTACGAGCAGTACTTC
CASSLLSGGSSYEQYF